The 29 T cell receptor beta chains given below trace back to one sample, sequenced in a study of primary melanoma T cells and metastatic recurrence. Clones were read by immunoSEQ multiplex PCR, and TCRdb kept only the in-frame ones, dropping some. Counted here are over 200 clones, 75% to 95% occurring once; the ten biggest clones make up roughly 10%. Sequenced sample: melanoma tumor tissue. The receptors were sampled from a human donor with melanoma.

About this clone itself: One junction end disagrees with the germline gene, perhaps due to a read error. The V and J genes are TRBV15 and TRBJ1-2; unclear D gene. The CDR3 is made up of 16 amino acids. Germline CDR1 and CDR2: LNHNV and YYDKDF (reference sequence). The chain's CDR3 is CASSLALRQTNYGYTF. CDR3 coding DNA: TGTGCCAGCAGCTTAGCGCTGAGGCAAACTAACTATGGCTACACCTTC.

With respect to this clone: The CDR3 end shows no conserved phenylalanine or tryptophan, and so a read error is likely. The DNA is left out, because the CDR3 cannot be placed on it with certainty; the CDR3 is given as TCRdb lists it. This chain links TRBV12-1 with TRBJ1-2. TRBV12-1 is a documented pseudogene. The CDR3 spans 13 amino acids, including both terminal residues. The CDR3 here is CASSIGKDLWLHL.

The chain has TRBV23-1 and TRBJ2-5; no reliable D call. TRBV23-1 is known as an ORF, though its function is uncertain. Trimming stripped 0 bases from V and 11 bases from J, with 19 bases between. CDR3 size: 15 residues. DNA for the CDR3: TGCGCCAGCAGTCAATCGAAGGTCAGGCCCTACAAGCAGTACTTC. The encoded protein is CASSQSKVRPYKQYF.

Remarks on this clone: Sequence at one end of the junction differs from germline and may be a read error. This chain joins TRBV19 and TRBJ2-7; tentative D call: TRBD1 (6 bases). CDR1 and CDR2 from the germline V gene are LNHDA and SQIVND (reference sequence). The CDR3 totals 15 residues. DNA of the CDR3: TGTGCCAGTAGTACCCACAGGGATCCACCCTACCAGCAGTACTTC. It codes for CASSTHRDPPYQQYF.

The chain carries TRBV1 and TRBJ1-2. TRBV1 is termed a pseudogene. The CDR3 is 16 amino acids. The CDR3 DNA sequence: TGCACCAGCAGGCCCTCCCGTGTGCGAAAGACCTATGGCTACACCTTC. Residues: CTSRPSRVRKTYGYTF.

Notes on this clone: The junction shows a germline mismatch at one end, possibly a read error. Since one of the bases is ambiguous or unread, X appears in place of its residue. This CDR3 is CASSSIGQGYNXQFF. The DNA for the CDR3 is TGCGCCAGCAGTTCTATCGGACAGGGGTACAATRAGCAGTTCTTC. This chain connects TRBV10-2 to TRBJ2-1, with 9 bases fitting TRBD1. CDR1 is WSHSY, CDR2 SAAADI, per germline. This CDR3 is 15 amino acids long.

The CDR3 nucleotides read TGCAGCGTTGTTACGCAGGGGGCGAGAGCTTTCTTT. Amino acids: CSVVTQGARAFF. This chain links TRBV29-1 with TRBJ1-1; 8 nucleotides line up with TRBD1. This CDR3 comprises 12 residues. Germline V gene sequence: CDR1 SQVTM, CDR2 ANQGSEA. V lost 4 bases to trimming and J lost 10 bases; unmatched junction nucleotides: 8.

The genes are TRBV6-8 and TRBJ2-5, with 15 nucleotides matching TRBD2. Trimming at V came to 6 bases and at J to 7 bases, leaving 9 bases not matched to a gene. Germline V lookup: CDR1 MNHGY, CDR2 SAAAGT. This CDR3 spans 16 amino acids. CDR3 sequence reads: CASRLWTSGGAGTQYF. Written as DNA, the CDR3 is TGTGCCAGCAGGCTCTGGACTAGCGGGGGGGCCGGGACCCAGTACTTC.

The chain couples TRBV6-7 to TRBJ2-1, with D unresolved. TRBV6-7 is known as an ORF, though its function is uncertain. CDR3 length: 13 amino acids. Trimming took 5 bases from V and 4 from J, leaving 9 bases between them. CDR3 sequence: CASSEFLYNEQFF. CDR3 coding DNA: TGTGCCAGCAGTGAATTCTTATACAATGAGCAGTTCTTC.

This chain uses TRBV28 with TRBJ2-4; 7 positions match TRBD2. Germline loops: CDR1 MDHEN, CDR2 SYDVKM. This CDR3 has 18 amino acids. V was clipped by 5 bases and J by 0 bases; unmatched bases: 13. The CDR3 DNA reads as TGTGCCAGCAGTACTTATTGGGGGGGTCGCTTAGCCAAAAACATTCAGTACTTC. Translating gives CASSTYWGGRLAKNIQYF. The full variable domain, in which reference TRBV28 and TRBJ2-4 provide the parts outside the CDR3, is DVKVTQSSRYLVKRTGEKVFLECVQDMDHENMFWYRQDPGLGLRLIYFSYDVKMKEKGDIPEGYSVSREKKERFSLILESASTNQTSMYLCASSTYWGGRLAKNIQYFGAGTRLSVL.

This clone was observed a single time. The rearrangement joins TRBV11-3 to TRBJ2-1, with a possible D match to TRBD2 (6 bases). Trimming cost V 2 bases and J 7 bases, with 15 bases left between them. Looked up from germline, CDR1 is SGHNT and CDR2 is YENEEA. This CDR3 has 15 residues. The CDR3 nucleotides are TGTGCCAGCAGCTTATCAGGGACTCCCAGAAATGAGCAGTTCTTC. It encodes CASSLSGTPRNEQFF.

The J gene is TRBJ1-5, the V gene TRBV18; D unresolved. Germline V gene sequence: CDR1 KGHSH, CDR2 LQKENI. Trimming took 0 bases from V and 4 from J, leaving 4 bases between them. The CDR3 runs to 13 residues. CDR3 residues: CASSPPGNQPQHF. CDR3 nucleotide sequence: TGTGCCAGCTCACCACCCGGAAATCAGCCCCAGCATTTT.

The genes are TRBV4-1 and TRBJ2-3, with D hard to call. The CDR3 is 12 amino acids. Trimming took off 6 bases at V and 5 bases at J, with 9 bases between the two ends. From germline, CDR1 is MGHRA and CDR2 YSYEKL. The CDR3 DNA sequence: TGCGCCAGCAGTCAATCGGTAGATACGCAGTATTTT. It yields the protein CASSQSVDTQYF.

The rearrangement uses TRBV6-8 and TRBJ2-7; tentatively, D is TRBD1 or TRBD2 (5 bases each). The CDR3 is 13 amino acids. Trimming left V 2 bases short and J 4 bases short, with 9 bases between. Germline V gene lookup returns CDR1 MNHGY and CDR2 SAAAGT. The CDR3 DNA reads as TGTGCCAGCAGTTACCGGGACGGATACGAGCAGTACGTC. Protein: CASSYRDGYEQYV.

The genes are TRBV29-1 and TRBJ2-1, with 10 bases matching TRBD2. This CDR3 contains 14 residues. V trimming: 6 bases; J trimming: 4 bases; junction bases outside the gene matches: 6. Germline lookup yields CDR1 SQVTM and CDR2 ANQGSEA. CDR3 residues: CSVSGTSVYNEQFF. CDR3 sequence (DNA): TGCAGCGTCTCCGGGACTAGCGTATACAATGAGCAGTTCTTC.

The genes are TRBV19 and TRBJ1-2; D gene uncertain. There are 12 residues in the CDR3. CDR1 and CDR2 (germline): LNHDA, SQIVND (reference sequence). Trimming left V 5 bases short and J 5 bases short, with 9 bases between. The CDR3 nucleotides are TGTGCCAGTAGTGAGACGGCTTATGGCTACACCTTC. It is translated as CASSETAYGYTF.

This chain joins TRBV11-3 and TRBJ2-5; 8 bases align to TRBD2. V trimming: 6 bases; J trimming: 2 bases; junction bases outside the gene matches: 5. The CDR3 sequence is 14 residues long. Germline CDR1 is SGHNT and CDR2 is YENEEA. DNA for the CDR3: TGTGCCAGCAGGCGGGGGGCGGGGCAAGAGACCCAGTACTTC. Amino acid sequence: CASRRGAGQETQYF. Based on the CDR3 plus reference TRBV11-3 and TRBJ2-5, the full variable domain is EAGVVQSPRYKIIEKKQPVAFWCNPISGHNTLYWYLQNLGQGPELLIRYENEEAVDDSQLPKDRFSAERLKGVDSTLKIQPAELGDSAVYLCASRRGAGQETQYFGPGTRLLVL.

Notes on this clone: An end of the junction differs from the germline gene, which may be a read error. The chain couples TRBV6-8 to TRBJ2-1; 10 nucleotides match TRBD2. The germline gives CDR1 MNHGY, CDR2 SAAAGT. The CDR3 totals 15 residues. The CDR3 DNA is TGTGCCAGCAGTGACTCGACTAGCGGGTACAATGAGCAGTTCTTC. It specifies CASSDSTSGYNEQFF.

CDR3 amino acids: CAIRKDPTSLTTDTQYF. CDR3 bases: TGTGCCATCAGAAAGGATCCGACTTCCTTAACCACAGATACGCAGTATTTT. The chain recombines TRBV6-8 with TRBJ2-3; D gene uncertain. Trimming left V 10 bases short and J 2 bases short, with 25 bases between. The CDR3 covers 17 residues. The germline V gene has CDR1 MNHGY and CDR2 SAAAGT.

The J gene is TRBJ1-2, the V gene TRBV11-3; TRBD1 matches at 7 bases. Germline loops: CDR1 SGHNT, CDR2 YENEEA. With V trimmed by 5 bases and J by 6 bases, 21 bases remained unmatched. The CDR3 spans 18 residues. The CDR3 sequence: CASSRRVTGFSNRDGYTF. The CDR3, as DNA: TGTGCCAGCAGCCGAAGGGTGACAGGGTTTAGTAATCGCGATGGCTACACCTTC.

The chain is built from TRBV23-1 and TRBJ2-5; 7 positions match TRBD2. TRBV23-1 is known as an ORF, though its function is uncertain. V lost 6 bases, J lost 5 bases, and 6 bases stayed unmatched. This CDR3 spans 13 amino acids. CDR3 bases: TGCGCCAGCAGCTTAGTCGGGGGGGAGACCCAGTACTTC. Protein: CASSLVGGETQYF.

The chain is built from TRBV18 and TRBJ2-2; D not resolved. Germline values: CDR1 KGHSH, CDR2 LQKENI. CDR3 size: 15 residues. Trimming removed 1 base at V and 3 bases at J, with 9 bases between. CDR3 region: CASSPLQAYTGELFF. The CDR3 DNA reads TGTGCCAGCTCACCACTACAAGCATACACCGGGGAGCTGTTTTTT.

V gene TRBV7-6 combines with J gene TRBJ2-1; D not resolved. Trimming took off 1 base at V and 6 bases at J, with 16 bases between the two ends. Looked up from germline, CDR1 is SGHVS and CDR2 is FNYEAQ. The CDR3 has 16 residues. CDR3 region: CASSLGLGISRNEQFF. In DNA form, the CDR3 reads TGTGCCAGCAGCTTAGGTCTGGGAATTAGTCGCAATGAGCAGTTCTTC.

V gene TRBV5-1 combines with J gene TRBJ1-1, with 7 bases fitting TRBD1. Germline assignment: CDR1 SGHRS and CDR2 YFSETQ. V shed 0 bases, J shed 3 bases, and the junction held 2 bases outside the gene matches. The CDR3 extends over 14 amino acids. Here the CDR3 DNA reads TGCGCCAGCAGCTTGGCAGGGGGATACACTGAAGCTTTCTTT. This sequence encodes CASSLAGGYTEAFF.

This clone has a single count. The chain employs TRBV14 and TRBJ2-1; 11 positions agree with TRBD2. The CDR3 length is 15 residues. Germline CDR1 and CDR2: SGHDN and FVKESK. V shed 4 bases, J shed 2 bases, and the junction held 1 base outside the gene matches. As DNA, the CDR3 is TGTGCCAGCAGCCGTAGCGGGGGGGCCTACAATGAGCAGTTCTTC. It encodes CASSRSGGAYNEQFF.

The chain recombines TRBV28 with TRBJ1-1, with D perhaps matching TRBD1 (5 bases). Germline-derived CDR1 and CDR2 are MDHEN and SYDVKM. The length of the CDR3 is 14 residues. CDR3 protein: CATALGTADQRAFF. The CDR3 nucleotides read TGTGCTACAGCTCTTGGGACCGCGGACCAGAGAGCTTTCTTT.

The rearrangement uses TRBV28 and TRBJ2-3, with a weak D call TRBD2 (6 bases). Between the trimmed V and J ends, which lost 6 bases and 2 bases, there was a span of 15 bases. Germline V gene data show CDR1 as MDHEN and CDR2 as SYDVKM. The length of the CDR3 is 15 residues. Here the CDR3 reads CASRGQGGNTDTQYF. For the CDR3, the DNA is TGTGCCAGCAGGGGGCAGGGCGGGAACACAGATACGCAGTATTTT.

J is TRBJ2-1 and V is TRBV6-8; D is unresolved. The germline CDR1 and CDR2 sequences are MNHGY and SAAAGT. V lost 4 bases, J lost 4 bases, and 11 bases lay in between. The CDR3 is 14 amino acids. The CDR3 sequence is CASSFSQEYNEQFF. In DNA, the CDR3 is TGTGCCAGCAGTTTCTCCCAGGAATACAATGAGCAGTTCTTC.

J is TRBJ1-2 and V is TRBV6-8; D not resolved. V was shortened by 4 bases and J by 4 bases, with 13 bases between the two germline ends. This CDR3 is built from 14 residues. CDR1 is MNHGY, CDR2 SAAAGT, per germline. The chain's CDR3 is CASSLPGVGYGYTF. Written as DNA, the CDR3 is TGTGCCAGCAGTTTACCTGGAGTTGGCTATGGCTACACCTTC.